Presented here are 28 T cell receptor beta chains from one specimen sequenced in a study of T cell responses to AZD1222 COVID-19 vaccine. Some clones are missing from TCRdb's copy, which holds only in-frame ones; the method was immunoSEQ multiplex PCR. The sample has about 94,000 clones, around 89% seen once. Sequenced material: peripheral blood, taken 28 days after the second AZD1222 dose. These TCRs come from an adult who received the AZD1222 COVID-19 vaccine.

CDR3 DNA sequence: TGTGCCAGCAGCGTTCCCGGGACTAGCGGGAGAGGGGATACGCAGTATTTT. Protein: CASSVPGTSGRGDTQYF. J is TRBJ2-3 and V is TRBV7-2, with 14 positions matching TRBD2. Trimming cost V 5 bases and J 6 bases; bases outside gene matches: 10. Per the germline V gene, CDR1 is SGHTA and CDR2 is FQGNSA. The CDR3 is made up of 17 amino acids.

The V gene is TRBV13, the J gene TRBJ1-1, with D unresolved. The V gene's germline CDR1 is PRHDT and CDR2 FYEKMQ (reference sequence). The length of the CDR3 is 12 residues. V was pared by 3 bases and J by 11 bases, with 13 bases between. The CDR3 nucleotides read TGTGCCAGCAGCTTGCCTGCGAGTACGGCTTTCTTT. Translation: CASSLPASTAFF.

V is TRBV5-4 and J is TRBJ2-3, with 15 bases aligning to TRBD2. The CDR3 consists of 16 residues. The J segment lost 4 bases and the V segment lost 4 bases, leaving 4 bases of the junction unmatched. CDR1 is SGHNT and CDR2 is YYREEE in the germline V gene (reference sequence). In DNA form, the CDR3 reads TGTGCCAGCAGCCCGGGACTAGCGGGGGGTTCAGATACGCAGTATTTT. Residues: CASSPGLAGGSDTQYF.

The CDR3 DNA follows: TGTGCCAGCAGCTTCGGGGTACTAGATTCCAATGAGCAGTTCTTC. Encoded protein: CASSFGVLDSNEQFF. This chain links TRBV5-4 with TRBJ2-1; weak D call: TRBD2 (5 bases). The CDR3 totals 15 residues. Germline loops: CDR1 SGHNT, CDR2 YYREEE (reference sequence). V lost 2 bases and J lost 6, with 15 bases in between.

This clone was observed a single time. This chain joins TRBV20-1 and TRBJ1-1, with D uncertain. Trimming took off 3 bases at V and 2 bases at J, with 10 bases between the two ends. Germline values: CDR1 DFQATT, CDR2 SNEGSKA (reference sequence). This CDR3 comprises 13 residues. DNA for the CDR3: TGCAGTGCTAGTCACCGGGTAAACACTGAAGCTTTCTTT. Amino acids: CSASHRVNTEAFF.

J is TRBJ1-5 and V is TRBV5-1; 7 bases are shared with TRBD1. Germline values: CDR1 SGHRS, CDR2 YFSETQ. This CDR3 contains 13 residues. V was clipped by 4 bases and J by 6 bases; unmatched bases: 4. The CDR3 coding sequence is TGCGCCAGCAGCACCTGGACAGGTCAGCCCCAGCATTTT. It codes for CASSTWTGQPQHF.

This clone was found a few times. The chain uses TRBV7-6 and TRBJ1-3, with D uncertain. Germline V CDR1 and CDR2: SGHVS, FNYEAQ. CDR3 length: 14 amino acids. With 1 base removed from V and 8 bases from J, the gap between germline ends came to 12 bases. CDR3 in amino acids: CASSLGGPGDTIYF. The CDR3 DNA sequence: TGTGCCAGCAGCTTAGGTGGGCCCGGGGACACCATATATTTT.

The rearrangement uses TRBV7-2 and TRBJ1-3; D might be TRBD1 (6 bases). CDR1 SGHTA and CDR2 FQGNSA come from the germline V gene. The CDR3 consists of 14 residues. V lost 7 bases to trimming and J lost 0 bases, with 10 bases between them. The CDR3 DNA reads as TGTGCCAGCAAACAGGGCCGCTCTGGAAACACCATATATTTT. It translates to CASKQGRSGNTIYF.

The chain links TRBV21-1 to TRBJ2-7. TRBV21-1 is recorded as a pseudogene. This CDR3 has 17 residues. The CDR3 is CASSKVGQWGIYGEQYF. The CDR3, as DNA: TGTGCCAGCAGCAAAGTAGGGCAGTGGGGAATATATGGCGAGCAGTACTTC.

The chain combines TRBV3-1 (or the pseudogene TRBV3-2) with TRBJ1-2; perhaps TRBD1 as D (5 bases). CDR1 is LGHDT and CDR2 is YNNKEL in the germline V gene (reference sequence). The CDR3 is 14 amino acids. The ends were cut back, 0 bases at V and 4 bases at J, with 9 bases in the middle. The CDR3, as DNA: TGTGCCAGCAGCCAAGATCCGACAGTCTATGGCTACACCTTC. Translated, it gives CASSQDPTVYGYTF.

The chain has TRBV19 and TRBJ2-1; D is unresolved. From germline, CDR1 is LNHDA and CDR2 SQIVND (reference sequence). The V end lost 1 base, the J end lost 5 bases, and 12 bases lay between the germline ends. The CDR3 has 15 residues. The CDR3: CASSIAVGGHNEQFF. The DNA for the CDR3 is TGTGCCAGTAGTATAGCTGTCGGCGGACACAATGAGCAGTTCTTC.

CDR3 in DNA: TGTGCCAGCTCACCCCGGGACCTACAGTCCGGGGAGCTGTTTTTT. Translating it yields CASSPRDLQSGELFF. The V call is TRBV18, the J call TRBJ2-2; perhaps D is TRBD1 or TRBD2 (5 bases each). This CDR3 spans 15 amino acids. The V gene lost 3 bases and the J gene lost 6 bases, with 14 bases spanning the gap. Per germline, CDR1 KGHSH and CDR2 LQKENI.

The CDR3 loop reads CASSDRWPGNQPQHF. The CDR3 region has the DNA TGTGCCAGCAGTGATCGCTGGCCGGGCAATCAGCCCCAGCATTTT. This rearrangement joins TRBV6-1 to TRBJ1-5, with D hard to call. V lost 3 bases and J 2 bases, leaving 11 bases between the germline ends. The CDR3 contains 15 residues. Germline assignment: CDR1 MNHNS and CDR2 SASEGT.

Worth noting for this clone: The junction shows a germline mismatch at one end, possibly a read error. V and J are TRBV7-2 and TRBJ1-3; 9 bases line up with TRBD1. The CDR3 has 12 amino acids. Germline V CDR1 and CDR2: SGHTA, FQGNSA. CDR3 DNA sequence: TGTGCCAGCAGCCTTGGGGACAGGGTTAGGCATTTT. This encodes CASSLGDRVRHF.

This chain joins TRBV3-1 (or the pseudogene TRBV3-2) and TRBJ2-7; D gene ambiguous. Germline V gives CDR1 LGHDT, CDR2 YNNKEL (reference sequence). The CDR3 extends over 15 amino acids. Trimming took 1 base from V and 2 from J, leaving 12 bases between them. CDR3 coding DNA: TGTGCCAGCAGCCAAGCCATGACCGTGGCCTACGAGCAGTACTTC. It codes for CASSQAMTVAYEQYF.

The gene calls are TRBV6-5 and TRBJ1-5; tentative D call: TRBD1 (5 bases). The CDR3 has 13 amino acids. V was cut by 8 bases and J by 2 bases, with 10 bases left in between. The germline V gene has CDR1 MNHEY and CDR2 SVGAGI. CDR3 residues: CASLVGGNQPQHF. As DNA, the CDR3 is TGTGCCAGCCTAGTGGGGGGCAATCAGCCCCAGCATTTT.

This CDR3 is CASLSGGVYNEQFF. The CDR3 nucleotides are TGTGCCAGCCTCTCTGGAGGTGTTTACAATGAGCAGTTCTTC. The chain joins TRBV28 to TRBJ2-1, with a possible D match to TRBD2 (5 bases). V was pared by 8 bases and J by 4 bases, with 15 bases between. Germline assignment: CDR1 MDHEN and CDR2 SYDVKM. The CDR3 totals 14 residues.

V gene TRBV7-9 combines with J gene TRBJ2-3; TRBD1 matches 9 bases. This CDR3 has 14 residues. V lost 5 bases, J lost 4 bases, and 4 bases stayed unmatched. From germline, CDR1 is SEHNR and CDR2 FQNEAQ (reference sequence). DNA for the CDR3: TGTGCCAGCAGCACCGGGACAGGGTCAGATACGCAGTATTTT. Protein sequence: CASSTGTGSDTQYF.

Turning to this clone: Given the absence of the conserved phenylalanine or tryptophan at the CDR3 end, a read error is likely. It is unclear where the CDR3 begins or ends on the DNA, so no DNA is shown, and the CDR3 is as TCRdb lists it. The V call is TRBV12-3 or TRBV12-4, the J call TRBJ1-3. With termini counted, the CDR3 has 13 amino acids. The CDR3 region is CASSLAGFEASNL.

The chain uses TRBV12-3 or TRBV12-4 and TRBJ1-1; possible D gene TRBD1, 5 bases. V dropped 3 bases and J dropped 4 bases, with 9 bases sitting between them. This CDR3 comprises 13 residues. CDR3 sequence reads: CASSFLGGTEAFF. The CDR3 DNA reads TGTGCCAGCAGTTTTTTGGGGGGCACTGAAGCTTTCTTT.

This sequence joins TRBV6-5 and TRBJ1-1; D may be TRBD1 (5 bases). CDR3 length equals 12 residues. Trimming took off 7 bases at V and 9 bases at J, with 15 bases between the two ends. Germline V gene data show CDR1 as MNHEY and CDR2 as SVGAGI. The CDR3: CASTGVGAKAFF. CDR3 DNA: TGTGCCAGCACGGGGGTCGGTGCAAAAGCTTTCTTT.

The chain joins TRBV7-2 to TRBJ2-7; a weak D match, TRBD2 (6 bases). CDR3 length: 14 residues. Per the germline V gene, CDR1 is SGHTA and CDR2 is FQGNSA. Trimming took off 3 bases at V and 3 bases at J, with 12 bases between the two ends. CDR3: CASSLNSGYYEQYF. DNA of the CDR3: TGTGCCAGCAGCTTGAATAGCGGTTACTACGAGCAGTACTTC.

The V and J genes are TRBV9 and TRBJ2-7; D not certain. Trimming cost V 0 bases and J 2 bases, with 9 bases left between them. This CDR3 region has 14 residues. CDR1 and CDR2 (germline): SGDLS, YYNGEE. The CDR3 is CASSVEFGAYEQYF. The DNA for the CDR3 is TGTGCCAGCAGCGTAGAGTTTGGGGCCTACGAGCAGTACTTC.

The chain links TRBV6-5 to TRBJ2-7; possible D gene TRBD1, 5 bases. The V end lost 6 bases, the J end lost 2 bases, and 11 bases lay between the germline ends. Germline V CDR1 and CDR2: MNHEY, SVGAGI. The CDR3 is 13 residues long. CDR3: CASSTRQTYEQYF. Here the CDR3 DNA reads TGTGCCAGCAGCACGAGACAGACCTACGAGCAGTACTTC.

V gene TRBV29-1 combines with J gene TRBJ2-7; no firm D call. Germline CDR1 reads SQVTM; CDR2 reads ANQGSEA. This CDR3 spans 12 amino acids. V was pared by 0 bases and J by 2 bases, with 5 bases between. The DNA of the CDR3 is TGCAGCGTTGAAGAAAGACCCTACGAGCAGTACTTC. Translating it yields CSVEERPYEQYF.

The chain couples TRBV13 to TRBJ2-2; 14 bases agree with TRBD2. V lost 5 bases to trimming and J lost 3 bases; unmatched junction nucleotides: 5. Germline V gene sequence: CDR1 PRHDT, CDR2 FYEKMQ (reference sequence). This CDR3 comprises 17 residues. The chain's CDR3 is CASSRLTSGGDTGELFF. CDR3 DNA sequence: TGTGCCAGCAGCCGACTGACTAGCGGGGGGGACACCGGGGAGCTGTTTTTT.

This chain links TRBV27 with TRBJ2-7; 8 nucleotides align to TRBD1. The CDR3 length is 14 residues. The V gene's germline CDR1 is MNHEY and CDR2 SMNVEV (reference sequence). The V gene end was trimmed by 7 bases and the J gene end by 7 bases; junction bases not matched to a gene: 12. CDR3 DNA: TGTGCCAGCAAGTTAGGGCAGGGGGCGGGTGAGCAGTACTTC. It yields the protein CASKLGQGAGEQYF.

The V call is TRBV7-3, the J call TRBJ2-2, with 11 bases aligning to TRBD2. CDR1 and CDR2 from the germline V gene are SGHTA and FQGTGA. The CDR3 length is 14 residues. J was trimmed by 10 bases and V by 5 bases; bases with no gene match: 6. The CDR3 spells CASSALAGGQELFF. For the CDR3, the DNA is TGTGCCAGCAGCGCCTTAGCGGGGGGGCAGGAGCTGTTTTTT.